The rows below give T cell receptor beta chains drawn from one sample of a study of blood T cells in healthy people across ages. From the 5' RACE reads, TCRdb called clonotypes with MiXCR, one entry per CDR3 protein. This table has about 1.4 million distinct CDR3 sequences, approximately 63% appearing once. Sequencing was carried out using blood. The source is a man younger than 30 in good health. The CDR3 runs from the conserved cysteine through the conserved F or W. The D gene is left open where the match is weak. Size tells how often a clone was seen (once, few, many) or the class of an expanded clone, and some rows leave it out.

j_call clone_size d_call v_call cdr3_nt cdr3_aa
TRBJ2-7 few TRBD1 TRBV5-1 TGCGTCAGCAGCCCCACGGACAGGAGGACCTACGAGCAGTACTTC CVSSPTDRRTYEQYF
TRBJ2-3 . . TRBV27 TGTGCCAGCAGTCGTACGGGGGGCAGTCTCACAGATACGCAGTATTTT CASSRTGGSLTDTQYF
TRBJ2-7 . TRBD2 TRBV27 TGTGCCACCTGGGACTACGACTCCTACGAGCAGTACTTC CATWDYDSYEQYF
TRBJ2-7 . . TRBV15 TGTGCCACCAGCTCCCCCCGATCGGGAATTTACGAGCAGTACTTC CATSSPRSGIYEQYF
TRBJ1-1 few . TRBV27 TGTGCCAGCAGTTTGGGGCCAGGACGTTATATAACTGAAGCTTTCTTT CASSLGPGRYITEAFF
TRBJ2-3 . . TRBV4-1 TGCGCCAGCAGCCAAGTATTCCCAGAGGGAACAGATACGCAGTATTTT CASSQVFPEGTDTQYF
TRBJ2-5 few . TRBV25-1 TGTGCCAGCAGTGCGCCAGATGGGAGCCAAGAGACCCAGTACTTC CASSAPDGSQETQYF
TRBJ2-7 . . TRBV12-3/TRBV12-4 TGTGCCAGCAGTCTCTTTATAGCTGGCGAGCAGTACTTC CASSLFIAGEQYF
TRBJ2-7 . TRBD1 TRBV2 TGTGCCAGCAGTGATTCACCGGGACAGGGGGCTTACGAGCAGTACTTC CASSDSPGQGAYEQYF
TRBJ2-1 . . TRBV6-2/TRBV6-3 TGTGCCAGCAGTCCTGGACAGTTCCCATCCTACAATGAGCAGTTCTTC CASSPGQFPSYNEQFF
TRBJ1-1 . TRBD1 TRBV12-3/TRBV12-4 TGTGCCAGCAGTCCAACAGGACAGGGTGAGACTGAAGCTTTCTTT CASSPTGQGETEAFF
TRBJ1-5 . . TRBV29-1 TGCAGCGTTCGGGGGGCTTTCAATCAGCCCCAGCATTTT CSVRGAFNQPQHF
TRBJ1-2 . . TRBV20-1 TGCAGTGCTAGATTTAGCGTGGGCTACACCTTC CSARFSVGYTF